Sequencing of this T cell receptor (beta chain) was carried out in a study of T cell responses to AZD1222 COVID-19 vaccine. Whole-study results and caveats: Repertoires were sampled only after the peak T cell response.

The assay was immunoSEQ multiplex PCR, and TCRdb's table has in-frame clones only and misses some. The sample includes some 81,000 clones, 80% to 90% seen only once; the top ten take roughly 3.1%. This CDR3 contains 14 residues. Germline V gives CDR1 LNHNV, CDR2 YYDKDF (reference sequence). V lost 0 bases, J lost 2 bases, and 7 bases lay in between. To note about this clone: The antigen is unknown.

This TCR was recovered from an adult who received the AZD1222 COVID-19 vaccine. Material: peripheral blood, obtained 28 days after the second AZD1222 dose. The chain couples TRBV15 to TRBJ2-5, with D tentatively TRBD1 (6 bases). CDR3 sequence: CATSRDRGQETQYF. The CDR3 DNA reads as TGTGCCACCAGCAGAGACAGGGGTCAAGAGACCCAGTACTTC.